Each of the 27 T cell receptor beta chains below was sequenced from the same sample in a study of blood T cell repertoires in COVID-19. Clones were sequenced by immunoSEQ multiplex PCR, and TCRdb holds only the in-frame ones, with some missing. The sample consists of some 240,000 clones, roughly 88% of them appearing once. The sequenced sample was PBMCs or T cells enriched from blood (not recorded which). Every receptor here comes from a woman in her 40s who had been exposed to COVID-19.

The CDR3 sequence is CASSRTGKAGEKLFF. CDR3 nucleotide sequence: TGTGCCAGCAGTCGGACCGGGAAGGCTGGTGAAAAACTGTTTTTT. The chain links TRBV4-2 to TRBJ1-4; D gene uncertain. Trimming cost V 6 bases and J 7 bases, with 18 bases left between them. Germline values: CDR1 LGHNA, CDR2 YNFKEQ. CDR3 length: 15 amino acids.

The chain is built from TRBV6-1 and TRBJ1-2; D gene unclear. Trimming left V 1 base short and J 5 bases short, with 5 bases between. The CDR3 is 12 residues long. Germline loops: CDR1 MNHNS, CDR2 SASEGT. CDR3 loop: CASSEERYGYTF. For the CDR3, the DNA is TGTGCCAGCAGTGAAGAGCGTTATGGCTACACCTTC.

CDR3 sequence: CASSVSLAGGSDTQYF. The CDR3 DNA reads as TGTGCCAGCAGCGTTTCCCTAGCGGGAGGGTCAGATACGCAGTATTTT. This sequence joins TRBV9 and TRBJ2-3, with 12 bases matching TRBD2. CDR1 SGDLS and CDR2 YYNGEE come from the germline V gene. Trimming took 2 bases from V and 4 from J; bases not matched to a gene: 5. The CDR3 totals 16 residues. Drawing the rest from reference TRBV9 and TRBJ2-3, the complete variable domain is DSGVTQTPKHLITATGQRVTLRCSPRSGDLSVYWYQQSLDQGLQFLIQYYNGEERAKGNILERFSAQQFPDLHSELNLSSLELGDSALYFCASSVSLAGGSDTQYFGPGTRLTVL.

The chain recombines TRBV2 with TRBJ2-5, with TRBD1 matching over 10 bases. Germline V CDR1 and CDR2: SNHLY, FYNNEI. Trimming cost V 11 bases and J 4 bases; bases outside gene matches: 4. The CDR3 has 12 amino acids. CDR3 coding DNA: TGTGCCGGCCGGGACAGGGGAGAGACCCAGTACTTC. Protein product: CAGRDRGETQYF.

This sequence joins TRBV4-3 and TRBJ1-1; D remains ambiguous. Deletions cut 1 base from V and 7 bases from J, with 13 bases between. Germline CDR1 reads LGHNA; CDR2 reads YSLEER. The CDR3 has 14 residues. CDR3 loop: CASSQVISGDEAFF. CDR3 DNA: TGCGCCAGCAGCCAAGTTATCTCCGGGGATGAAGCTTTCTTT.

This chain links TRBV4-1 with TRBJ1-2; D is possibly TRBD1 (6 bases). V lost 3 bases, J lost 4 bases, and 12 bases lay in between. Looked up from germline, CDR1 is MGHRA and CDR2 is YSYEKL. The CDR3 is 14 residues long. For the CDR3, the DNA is TGCGCCAGCAGCCAGGAAACAGGGTCCTATGGCTACACCTTC. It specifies CASSQETGSYGYTF.

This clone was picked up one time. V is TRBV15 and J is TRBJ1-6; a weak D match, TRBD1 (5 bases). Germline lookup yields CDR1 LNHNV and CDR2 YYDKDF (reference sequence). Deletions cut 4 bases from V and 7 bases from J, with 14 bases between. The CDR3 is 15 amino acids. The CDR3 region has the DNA TGTGCCACCAGCACCCGGGACGGGAGCAATTCACCCCTCCACTTT. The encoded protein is CATSTRDGSNSPLHF. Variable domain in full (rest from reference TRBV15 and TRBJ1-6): DAMVIQNPRYQVTQFGKPVTLSCSQTLNHNVMYWYQQKSSQAPKLLFHYYDKDFNNEADTPDNFQSRRPNTSFCFLDIRSPGLGDTAMYLCATSTRDGSNSPLHFGNGTRLTVT.

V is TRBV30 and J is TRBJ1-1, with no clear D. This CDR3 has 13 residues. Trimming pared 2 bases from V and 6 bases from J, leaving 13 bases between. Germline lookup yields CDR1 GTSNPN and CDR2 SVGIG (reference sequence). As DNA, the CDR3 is TGTGCCTGGAGTCCCCAGCGCCGTTCTGAAGCTTTCTTT. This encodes CAWSPQRRSEAFF.

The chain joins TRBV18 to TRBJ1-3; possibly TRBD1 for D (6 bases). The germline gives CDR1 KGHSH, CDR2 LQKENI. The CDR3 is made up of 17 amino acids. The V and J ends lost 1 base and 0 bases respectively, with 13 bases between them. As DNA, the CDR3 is TGTGCCAGCTCACCACTTGGACAGACCTTCTCTGGAAACACCATATATTTT. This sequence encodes CASSPLGQTFSGNTIYF.

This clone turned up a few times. Written as DNA, the CDR3 is TGTGCCAGCTCTAAGAGCGGGGGGGCAACAGATACGCAGTATTTT. It specifies CASSKSGGATDTQYF. The V call is TRBV6-4, the J call TRBJ2-3, with 10 nucleotides matching TRBD2. V shed 8 bases and J 3 bases; nucleotides not matched to a gene: 8. Germline CDR1 MRHNA, CDR2 SNTAGT. This CDR3 has 15 residues.

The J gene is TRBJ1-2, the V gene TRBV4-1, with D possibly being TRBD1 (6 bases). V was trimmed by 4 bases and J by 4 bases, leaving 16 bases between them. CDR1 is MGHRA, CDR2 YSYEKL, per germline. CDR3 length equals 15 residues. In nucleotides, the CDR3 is TGCGCCAGCAGCCCCTACTGGGGGCGCGGCTATGGCTACACCTTC. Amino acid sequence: CASSPYWGRGYGYTF.

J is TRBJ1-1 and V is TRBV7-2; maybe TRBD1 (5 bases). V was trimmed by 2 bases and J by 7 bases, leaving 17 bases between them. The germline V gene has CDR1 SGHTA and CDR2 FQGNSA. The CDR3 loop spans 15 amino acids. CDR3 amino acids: CASSLFGGRGGEAFF. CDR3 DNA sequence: TGTGCCAGCAGCTTATTCGGGGGACGCGGGGGTGAAGCTTTCTTT.

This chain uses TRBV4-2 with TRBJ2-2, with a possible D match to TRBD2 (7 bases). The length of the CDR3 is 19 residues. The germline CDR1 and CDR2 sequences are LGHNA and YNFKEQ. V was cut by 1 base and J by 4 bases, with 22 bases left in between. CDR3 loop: CASSQVRAGGARVTGELFF. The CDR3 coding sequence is TGTGCCAGCAGCCAAGTTCGGGCTGGGGGGGCCAGGGTCACCGGGGAGCTGTTTTTT.

Written as DNA, the CDR3 is TGTGCCACCGCGGCTGGTGGGGAGACCCAGTACTTC. Translating it yields CATAAGGETQYF. This chain connects TRBV7-2 to TRBJ2-5; D unresolved. Looked up from germline, CDR1 is SGHTA and CDR2 is FQGNSA. Trimming stripped 10 bases from V and 5 bases from J, with 14 bases between. The CDR3 covers 12 residues. Variable domain in full (rest from reference TRBV7-2 and TRBJ2-5): GAGVSQSPSNKVTEKGKDVELRCDPISGHTALYWYRQSLGQGLEFLIYFQGNSAPDKSGLPSDRFSAERTGGSVSTLTIQRTQQEDSAVYLCATAAGGETQYFGPGTRLLVL.

The CDR3 coding sequence is TGTGCCAGCAGCTTAAGCGGGACAGGGGACAATGAGCAGTTCTTC. Its translation: CASSLSGTGDNEQFF. V gene TRBV7-3 combines with J gene TRBJ2-1; 10 bases align to TRBD1. J was trimmed by 5 bases and V by 1 base; bases with no gene match: 2. Germline V lookup: CDR1 SGHTA, CDR2 FQGTGA. The CDR3 extends over 15 amino acids.

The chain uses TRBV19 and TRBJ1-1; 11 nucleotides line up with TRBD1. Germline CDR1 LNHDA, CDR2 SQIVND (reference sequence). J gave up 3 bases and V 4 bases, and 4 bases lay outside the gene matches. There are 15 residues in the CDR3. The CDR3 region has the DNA TGTGCCAGTAGTAAGGACAGGGGGCGAGACACTGAAGCTTTCTTT. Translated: CASSKDRGRDTEAFF. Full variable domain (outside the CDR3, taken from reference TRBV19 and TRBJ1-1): DGGITQSPKYLFRKEGQNVTLSCEQNLNHDAMYWYRQDPGQGLRLIYYSQIVNDFQKGDIAEGYSVSREKKESFPLTVTSAQKNPTAFYLCASSKDRGRDTEAFFGQGTRLTVV.

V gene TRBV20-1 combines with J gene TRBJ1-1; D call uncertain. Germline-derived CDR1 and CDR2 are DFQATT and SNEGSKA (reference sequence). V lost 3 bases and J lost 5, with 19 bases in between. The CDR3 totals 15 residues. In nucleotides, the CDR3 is TGCAGTGCTAGTGAACAAGGACGGCGAGGGACTGAAGCTTTCTTT. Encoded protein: CSASEQGRRGTEAFF.

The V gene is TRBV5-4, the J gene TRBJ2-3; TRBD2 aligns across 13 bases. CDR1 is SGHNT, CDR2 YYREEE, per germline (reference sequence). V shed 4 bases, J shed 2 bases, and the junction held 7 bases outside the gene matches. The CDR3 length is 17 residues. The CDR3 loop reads CASSPSLAGGDTDTQYF. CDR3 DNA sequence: TGTGCCAGCAGCCCATCACTAGCGGGGGGGGACACAGATACGCAGTATTTT.

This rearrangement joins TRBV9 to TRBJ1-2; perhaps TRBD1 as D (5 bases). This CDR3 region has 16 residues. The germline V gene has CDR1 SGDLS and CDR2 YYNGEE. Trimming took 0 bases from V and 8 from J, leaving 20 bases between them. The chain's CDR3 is CASSVEGGHQPGGYTF. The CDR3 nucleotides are TGTGCCAGCAGCGTAGAGGGAGGACACCAGCCGGGGGGCTACACCTTC.

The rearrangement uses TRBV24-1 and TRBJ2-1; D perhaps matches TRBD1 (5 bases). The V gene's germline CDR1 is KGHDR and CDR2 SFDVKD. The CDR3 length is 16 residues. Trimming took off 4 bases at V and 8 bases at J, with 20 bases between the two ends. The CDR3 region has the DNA TGTGCCACCAGTGACCTTCCTTATAGGGGCAAGGATGAGCAGTTCTTC. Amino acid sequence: CATSDLPYRGKDEQFF.

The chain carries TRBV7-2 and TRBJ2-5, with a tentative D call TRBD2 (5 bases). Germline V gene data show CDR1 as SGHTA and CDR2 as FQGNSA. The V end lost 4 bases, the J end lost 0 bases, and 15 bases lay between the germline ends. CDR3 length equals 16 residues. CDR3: CASSSHWERNQETQYF. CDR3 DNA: TGTGCCAGCAGCTCCCATTGGGAGAGAAACCAAGAGACCCAGTACTTC.

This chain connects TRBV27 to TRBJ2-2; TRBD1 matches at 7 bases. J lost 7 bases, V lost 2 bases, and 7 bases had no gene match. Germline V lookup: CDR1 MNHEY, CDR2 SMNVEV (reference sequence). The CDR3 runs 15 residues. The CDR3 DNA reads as TGTGCCAGCAGTTTAAAACCCAGGGGGAACGGGGAGCTGTTTTTT. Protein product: CASSLKPRGNGELFF.

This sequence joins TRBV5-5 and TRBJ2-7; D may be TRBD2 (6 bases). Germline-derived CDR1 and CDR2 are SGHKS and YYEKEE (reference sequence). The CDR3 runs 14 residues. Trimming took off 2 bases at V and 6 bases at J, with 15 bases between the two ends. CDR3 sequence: CASSFDTGGFEQYF. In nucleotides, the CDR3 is TGTGCCAGCAGCTTTGACACTGGAGGGTTCGAGCAGTACTTC.

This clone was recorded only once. The CDR3 protein is CASSVRLAGATHYNEQFF. DNA of the CDR3: TGTGCCAGCAGCGTAAGGCTAGCGGGGGCAACCCACTACAATGAGCAGTTCTTC. V gene TRBV9 combines with J gene TRBJ2-1; 10 positions match TRBD2. V gave up 1 base and J gave up 3 bases; unmatched junction bases: 10. The germline V gene has CDR1 SGDLS and CDR2 YYNGEE. CDR3 length: 18 amino acids.

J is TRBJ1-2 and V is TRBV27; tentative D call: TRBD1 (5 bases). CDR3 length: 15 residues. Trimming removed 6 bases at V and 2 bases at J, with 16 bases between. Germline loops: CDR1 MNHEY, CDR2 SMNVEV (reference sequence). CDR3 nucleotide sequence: TGTGCCAGCAGCCAGACGGGGGGTCCGAACTATGGCTACACCTTC. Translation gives CASSQTGGPNYGYTF.

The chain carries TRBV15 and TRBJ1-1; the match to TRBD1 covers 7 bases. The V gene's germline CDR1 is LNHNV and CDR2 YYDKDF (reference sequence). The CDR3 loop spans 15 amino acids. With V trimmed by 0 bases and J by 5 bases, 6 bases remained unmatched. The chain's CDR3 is CATSRDRDSWTEAFF. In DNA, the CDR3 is TGTGCCACCAGCAGAGACCGGGACAGTTGGACTGAAGCTTTCTTT. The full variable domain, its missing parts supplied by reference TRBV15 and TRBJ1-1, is DAMVIQNPRYQVTQFGKPVTLSCSQTLNHNVMYWYQQKSSQAPKLLFHYYDKDFNNEADTPDNFQSRRPNTSFCFLDIRSPGLGDTAMYLCATSRDRDSWTEAFFGQGTRLTVV.

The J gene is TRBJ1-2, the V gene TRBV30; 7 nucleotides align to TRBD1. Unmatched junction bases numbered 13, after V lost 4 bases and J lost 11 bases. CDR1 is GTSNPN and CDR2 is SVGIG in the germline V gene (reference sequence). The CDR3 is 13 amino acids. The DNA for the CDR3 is TGTGCCTGGAACAGGGGCCAGCTCATCGGGTACACCTTC. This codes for CAWNRGQLIGYTF.